These 8 T cell receptor beta chains were all obtained from the same sample, sequenced in a study of blood T cell repertoires in COVID-19. Sequenced by immunoSEQ multiplex PCR; TCRdb stores in-frame clones only, minus some. The sample shows 75,000 to 80,000 clones, roughly nine tenths of them seen only once. Material: peripheral blood. These receptors were collected from a human donor in a cohort sampled during active COVID-19.

This clone was detected once. V is TRBV19 and J is TRBJ2-2, with D possibly matching TRBD2 (5 bases). CDR3 length equals 14 residues. The germline V gene encodes CDR1 LNHDA and CDR2 SQIVND (reference sequence). Trimming cost V 7 bases and J 4 bases, with 13 bases left between them. The CDR3, as DNA: TGTGCCAGTACCCTGAGAGGAGGCACCGGGGAGCTGTTTTTT. As protein: CASTLRGGTGELFF. Together with reference TRBV19 and TRBJ2-2, the CDR3 gives the full variable domain: DGGITQSPKYLFRKEGQNVTLSCEQNLNHDAMYWYRQDPGQGLRLIYYSQIVNDFQKGDIAEGYSVSREKKESFPLTVTSAQKNPTAFYLCASTLRGGTGELFFGEGSRLTVL.

V usage is TRBV9 and J usage is TRBJ2-1, with D perhaps matching TRBD2 (7 bases). V was shortened by 1 base and J by 6 bases, with 14 bases between the two germline ends. Germline V CDR1 and CDR2: SGDLS, YYNGEE. The CDR3 sequence is 15 residues long. The CDR3 protein is CASSVTGGYLNEQFF. CDR3 DNA sequence: TGTGCCAGCAGCGTAACGGGGGGCTATCTCAATGAGCAGTTCTTC.

This chain uses TRBV2 with TRBJ2-5, with D possibly TRBD1 on 5 matching bases. The CDR3 consists of 13 residues. Germline lookup yields CDR1 SNHLY and CDR2 FYNNEI. Trimming cost V 7 bases and J 5 bases, with 14 bases left between them. The CDR3 protein is CASTQGGSETQYF. For the CDR3, the DNA is TGTGCCAGCACCCAGGGCGGTTCCGAGACCCAGTACTTC.

The chain links TRBV12-3 or TRBV12-4 to TRBJ2-2; D not certain. V was clipped by 7 bases and J by 3 bases, with 6 bases between them. This CDR3 is 12 amino acids long. The CDR3 region is CASTTDTGELFF. DNA of the CDR3: TGTGCCAGCACTACTGACACCGGGGAGCTGTTTTTT.

The CDR3 coding sequence is TGCGCCAGCAGCCCGAGCGGGGGGGCGATCAATGAGCAGTTCTTC. This translates into CASSPSGGAINEQFF. The chain couples TRBV5-1 to TRBJ2-1; 10 nucleotides align to TRBD2. Germline CDR1 SGHRS, CDR2 YFSETQ. The CDR3 spans 15 residues. The ends lost 4 bases at V and 6 bases at J; junction bases unmatched: 7.

V is TRBV19 and J is TRBJ1-2; D is uncertain. The germline gives CDR1 LNHDA, CDR2 SQIVND (reference sequence). V lost 6 bases, J lost 8 bases, and 4 bases lay in between. This CDR3 has 9 amino acids. The CDR3 reads CASSAGYTF. The CDR3 DNA reads as TGTGCCAGTAGCGCGGGCTACACCTTC.

The genes are TRBV2 and TRBJ2-3; D call uncertain. CDR3 length: 13 amino acids. In germline, CDR1 is SNHLY, CDR2 FYNNEI. V was cut by 0 bases and J by 6 bases, with 7 bases left in between. The chain's CDR3 is CASSEALEDTQYF. The DNA for the CDR3 is TGTGCCAGCAGTGAAGCGCTGGAGGATACGCAGTATTTT. Supplemented by reference TRBV2 and TRBJ2-3, the full variable domain reads EPEVTQTPSHQVTQMGQEVILRCVPISNHLYFYWYRQILGQKVEFLVSFYNNEISEKSEIFDDQFSVERPDGSNFTLKIRSTKLEDSAMYFCASSEALEDTQYFGPGTRLTVL.

V gene TRBV19 combines with J gene TRBJ2-2; D is ambiguous. V gave up 8 bases and J gave up 3 bases, with 13 bases separating them. The CDR3 has 14 residues. The germline V gene encodes CDR1 LNHDA and CDR2 SQIVND (reference sequence). The DNA for the CDR3 is TGTGCCAGTGGTGGGTGGCAGGACACCGGGGAGCTGTTTTTT. Its protein product is CASGGWQDTGELFF.